These T cell receptor beta chains were read from a single sample in a study of cytomegalovirus exposure and HLA in healthy donors. The assay was immunoSEQ multiplex PCR, and TCRdb's table has in-frame clones only and misses some. Here the sample spans tens of thousands of clones, around 77% being singletons. The sample comprised PBMCs. The receptors shown here come from a man aged 25 to 40 in good health and CMV-seronegative. The CDR3 runs from the conserved cysteine through the conserved F or W. D genes are given only for firm matches. Only some rows state a clone size, as once, few, many or a class for expanded clones.

clone_size,cdr3_length,d_call,v_call,j_call,cdr3_nt,cdr3_aa
-,17,TRBD1,TRBV2,TRBJ2-3,TGTGCCAGCAGTGAAAGGGGGGGACAGGGATGGACAGATACGCAATATTTT,CASSERGGQGWTDTQYF
-,14,-,TRBV7-2,TRBJ2-2,TGTGCTACGTCCGAGACATTGAACACCGGGGAGCTGTTTTTT,CATSETLNTGELFF
-,17,-,TRBV4-2,TRBJ1-1,TGTGCCAGCAGCCAAGAGAATTTCGGAGAGGGATCGACTGAAGCTTTCTTT,CASSQENFGEGSTEAFF
-,12,-,TRBV11-2,TRBJ2-2,TGTGCCAGCAGCCTTCCTAACGGGGAGCTGTTTTTT,CASSLPNGELFF
-,19,TRBD1,TRBV9,TRBJ1-3,TGTGCCAGCAGCTACCCTAGTTACACAGGGGATGACTCTGGAAACACCATATATTTT,CASSYPSYTGDDSGNTIYF
-,16,-,TRBV2,TRBJ2-1,TGTGCCAGCAGTGACGGCCGACAGCCCGTTATCAATGAGCAGTTCTTC,CASSDGRQPVINEQFF
-,17,TRBD1,TRBV11-2,TRBJ1-2,TGTGCCAGCAGCTTTCCCGGGACAGGGATCCCCAACTATGGCTACACCTTC,CASSFPGTGIPNYGYTF
-,14,-,TRBV2,TRBJ1-5,TGTGCCAGCAATCGGAGGAATAGCAATCAGCCCCAGCATTTT,CASNRRNSNQPQHF
once,13,-,TRBV10-2,TRBJ1-5,TGCGCCAGCAGCTCAGGGATGGATCAGCCCCAGCATTTT,CASSSGMDQPQHF
-,14,-,TRBV6-6,TRBJ2-7,TGTGCCAGCAGTCCTACCGTCAGGACTTACGAGCAGTACTTC,CASSPTVRTYEQYF
-,12,-,TRBV19,TRBJ2-2,TGTGCCAGTAGCGCCACAGCCGGGGAGCTGTTTTTT,CASSATAGELFF
-,14,TRBD1,TRBV4-3,TRBJ2-7,TGCGCCAGCAGCCAAAGGACAGGTGACTACGAGCAGTACTTC,CASSQRTGDYEQYF
-,16,TRBD2,TRBV28,TRBJ2-2,TGTGCCAGCAGTTTGACTAGCGGGAGTTCTCCCGGGGAGCTGTTTTTT,CASSLTSGSSPGELFF
-,14,-,TRBV4-3,TRBJ1-5,TGCGCCAGCAGCCAAGACCGTCTTTATCAGCCCCAGCATTTT,CASSQDRLYQPQHF
-,13,-,TRBV7-9,TRBJ1-4,TGTGCCAGCAGACAGGACCTTAATGAAAAACTGTTTTTT,CASRQDLNEKLFF
few,12,-,TRBV2,TRBJ2-2,TGTGCCGGCACAGGGATTATCGGGGAGCTGTTTTTT,CAGTGIIGELFF
-,15,TRBD1,TRBV13,TRBJ2-5,TGTGCCAGCAGCTTAAGTGGGACAGGGAAAGAGACCCAGTACTTC,CASSLSGTGKETQYF
-,14,TRBD1,TRBV5-4,TRBJ2-7,TGTGCCAGCAGCCTAGGGGACAGCTCCTACGAGCAGTACTTC,CASSLGDSSYEQYF
-,14,-,TRBV6-6,TRBJ1-2,TGTGCCAGCAGCCTGGCAGGGGAAGTAGAAGGCTACACCTTC,CASSLAGEVEGYTF
-,14,-,TRBV2,TRBJ1-5,TGTGCCAGCAGTAAGGGCAGGGTCAATCAGCCCCAGCATTTT,CASSKGRVNQPQHF
-,15,TRBD2,TRBV11-3,TRBJ2-1,TGTGCCAGCAGCTTAGGGGCCCTGGGGGGGAATGAGCAGTTCTTC,CASSLGALGGNEQFF
-,15,-,TRBV19,TRBJ2-3,TGTGCCAGTAGTAGCGGACAGACTAGCACAGATACGCAGTATTTT,CASSSGQTSTDTQYF
-,16,-,TRBV28,TRBJ1-5,TGTGCCAGCAGTTCGGGACAATTCCTCGCTAATCAGCCCCAGCATTTT,CASSSGQFLANQPQHF
few,15,TRBD1,TRBV6-1,TRBJ1-5,TGTGCCAGCAGTGGGGGGACAGGGGGCGGTCAGCCCCAGCATTTT,CASSGGTGGGQPQHF
-,14,-,TRBV7-9,TRBJ1-5,TGTGCCAGCAGCTTTTCGGGTAGCAATCAGCCCCAGCATTTT,CASSFSGSNQPQHF
once,13,-,TRBV7-2,TRBJ1-2,TGTGCCAGCAGCATAAACAGGGACAATGGCTACACCTTC,CASSINRDNGYTF
-,17,-,TRBV5-1,TRBJ2-7,TGCGCCAGCAGCGACCTCTTACCGTACAGGACAAGATACGAGCAGTACTTC,CASSDLLPYRTRYEQYF
-,13,-,TRBV2,TRBJ2-7,TGTGCCAGCAGTCTGGGCTTGGAGGTCGAGCAGTACTTC,CASSLGLEVEQYF
-,12,-,TRBV27,TRBJ2-1,TGTGCCAGCAGTTCCGGGTACAATGAGCAGTTCTTC,CASSSGYNEQFF
-,14,TRBD1,TRBV7-8,TRBJ1-1,TGTGCCAGCAGCCGGGACAGAATGAACACTGAAGCTTTCTTT,CASSRDRMNTEAFF
few,15,TRBD2,TRBV28,TRBJ2-7,TGTGCCAGCAGTTTACTACTAGCGAGCTCCTACGAGCAGTACTTC,CASSLLLASSYEQYF
-,14,TRBD1,TRBV6-1,TRBJ1-2,TGTGCCAGCAGTGATAGGACAGGAAACTATGGCTACACCTTC,CASSDRTGNYGYTF
-,13,-,TRBV15,TRBJ2-5,TGTGCCACCAGCAGAGTGGGCATTATAGCCCAGTACTTC,CATSRVGIIAQYF
once,16,TRBD1,TRBV7-9,TRBJ1-1,TGTGCCAGCAGCTTACCACAGGGGGAAATGAACACTGAAGCTTTCTTT,CASSLPQGEMNTEAFF
-,16,-,TRBV10-2,TRBJ2-7,TGCGCCAGCAGTGAAACCCATTTACAGGGCTACTACGAGCAGTACTTC,CASSETHLQGYYEQYF
-,14,-,TRBV2,TRBJ2-3,TGTGCCAGTAGGGAAACAGATTACACAGATACGCAGTATTTT,CASRETDYTDTQYF